A selection of T cell receptor beta chains follows, all from one sample in a study of control samples from healthy donors and cancer patients. Assay used: immunoSEQ multiplex PCR; TCRdb lists only in-frame clones, some missing. The table records approximately 100,000 clones, about nine tenths of them present only once. Sequencing input: blood. These receptors originate from a human donor in good health. The donor label of this sample is uncertain. The CDR3 runs from the conserved cysteine through the conserved F or W. A D gene is named only where the DNA matches it firmly. Size is omitted from some rows. Given values are once, few, many or a class for expanded clones.

clone_size: -
d_call: -
v_call: TRBV5-6
j_call: TRBJ2-1
cdr3_nt: TGTGCCAGCAGCTTTATTGGCTCCGGTCGTATCAATGAGCAGTTCTTC
cdr3_aa: CASSFIGSGRINEQFF

clone_size: -
d_call: -
v_call: TRBV10-3
j_call: TRBJ1-1
cdr3_nt: TGTGCCATCAGTGAGAGGTCTGGCGACACTGAAGCTTTCTTT
cdr3_aa: CAISERSGDTEAFF

clone_size: -
d_call: TRBD1
v_call: TRBV20-1
j_call: TRBJ1-5
cdr3_nt: TGCAGTGCTAGTTTAGGGACAGGGGGCAGCAAGCCCCAGCATTTT
cdr3_aa: CSASLGTGGSKPQHF

clone_size: -
d_call: -
v_call: TRBV24-1
j_call: TRBJ2-2
cdr3_nt: TGTGCCACCAGTGATCCCCCCTACCCCGGGGAGCTGTTTTTT
cdr3_aa: CATSDPPYPGELFF

clone_size: -
d_call: -
v_call: TRBV24-1
j_call: TRBJ2-1
cdr3_nt: TGTGCCACCAGGATCACAGGGAGTCGAGACAATGAGCAGTTCTTC
cdr3_aa: CATRITGSRDNEQFF

clone_size: -
d_call: -
v_call: TRBV3-1/TRBV3-2
j_call: TRBJ2-7
cdr3_nt: TGTGCCAGCAGCCAAGAAAGCGGTCCCTACGAGCAGTACTTC
cdr3_aa: CASSQESGPYEQYF

clone_size: -
d_call: -
v_call: TRBV12-3/TRBV12-4
j_call: TRBJ1-2
cdr3_nt: TGTGCCAGCAGTTTCGGGACGGCCTATGGCTACACCTTC
cdr3_aa: CASSFGTAYGYTF

clone_size: -
d_call: TRBD2
v_call: TRBV11-2
j_call: TRBJ2-1
cdr3_nt: TGTGCCAGCAGAAACCTAGCGGGGGGCTTATCCTACAATGAGCAGTTCTTC
cdr3_aa: CASRNLAGGLSYNEQFF

clone_size: once
d_call: TRBD1
v_call: TRBV6-1
j_call: TRBJ2-7
cdr3_nt: TGTGCCAGCAGTGAAGCCGACAGGGCTTTCTACGAGCAGTACTTC
cdr3_aa: CASSEADRAFYEQYF

clone_size: -
d_call: TRBD1
v_call: TRBV29-1
j_call: TRBJ2-6
cdr3_nt: TGCAGCGTGACAGGGAGTGGTGGGGCCAACGTCCTGACTTTC
cdr3_aa: CSVTGSGGANVLTF

clone_size: -
d_call: -
v_call: TRBV19
j_call: TRBJ2-7
cdr3_nt: TGTGCCAGTAGTACCCACAGGTTCGCCGAGCAGTACTTC
cdr3_aa: CASSTHRFAEQYF

clone_size: -
d_call: TRBD1
v_call: TRBV27
j_call: TRBJ2-7
cdr3_nt: TGTGCCAGCAGGCCTTACAGGGACAGACCTACTTCGGAGCAGTACTTC
cdr3_aa: CASRPYRDRPTSEQYF

clone_size: -
d_call: TRBD2
v_call: TRBV2
j_call: TRBJ2-2
cdr3_nt: TGTGCCAGCAGTGTTCAGCCGGGGAGGGTAGCCGGGGAGCTGTTTTTT
cdr3_aa: CASSVQPGRVAGELFF

clone_size: -
d_call: -
v_call: TRBV21-1
j_call: TRBJ1-5
cdr3_nt: TGTGCCAGCAGCGCCACAAATCGTCGACAGGGCAGCAATCAGCCCCAGCATTTT
cdr3_aa: CASSATNRRQGSNQPQHF

clone_size: -
d_call: -
v_call: TRBV5-1
j_call: TRBJ2-5
cdr3_nt: TGCGCCAGCAGCTTCCAGGGGTTAGAGACCCAGTACTTC
cdr3_aa: CASSFQGLETQYF

clone_size: -
d_call: -
v_call: TRBV13
j_call: TRBJ1-4
cdr3_nt: TGTGCCAGCAGCTCTGATGAAAAACTGTTTTTT
cdr3_aa: CASSSDEKLFF

clone_size: -
d_call: -
v_call: TRBV12-3/TRBV12-4
j_call: TRBJ1-3
cdr3_nt: TGTGCCAACGCGGGGCTGGGGAACACCATATATTTT
cdr3_aa: CANAGLGNTIYF

clone_size: -
d_call: -
v_call: TRBV10-3
j_call: TRBJ1-5
cdr3_nt: TGTGCCATCAGTGGGAACCCCTTGGGCTCCAATCAGCCCCAGCATTTT
cdr3_aa: CAISGNPLGSNQPQHF

clone_size: -
d_call: TRBD1
v_call: TRBV5-1
j_call: TRBJ2-5
cdr3_nt: TGCGCCAGCAGCAAAAGGACAGGGTCCGGAGAGACCCAGTACTTC
cdr3_aa: CASSKRTGSGETQYF

clone_size: -
d_call: TRBD1
v_call: TRBV19
j_call: TRBJ2-1
cdr3_nt: TGTGCCAGTAGCGACAGGGGTAAAGTCAATGAGCAGTTCTTC
cdr3_aa: CASSDRGKVNEQFF

clone_size: -
d_call: -
v_call: TRBV11-2
j_call: TRBJ2-5
cdr3_nt: TGTGCCAGCAGCCCCCTTGGGCTAGCGAGGTACCAAGAGACCCAGTACTTC
cdr3_aa: CASSPLGLARYQETQYF

clone_size: once
d_call: -
v_call: TRBV10-3
j_call: TRBJ1-1
cdr3_nt: TGTGCCATCAGTGAGTCTGGAGGAGGGACGTCTGAAGCTTTCTTT
cdr3_aa: CAISESGGGTSEAFF

clone_size: -
d_call: TRBD2
v_call: TRBV6-2/TRBV6-3
j_call: TRBJ2-1
cdr3_nt: TGTGCCAGCAGTTATTCGACTAGCGGGGGGTGGTTTGAGCAGTTCTTC
cdr3_aa: CASSYSTSGGWFEQFF

clone_size: -
d_call: -
v_call: TRBV14
j_call: TRBJ2-1
cdr3_nt: TGTGCCAGCAGCCAAGTAGGTTCCGCGGGGAAACCATACAATGAGCAGTTCTTC
cdr3_aa: CASSQVGSAGKPYNEQFF

clone_size: -
d_call: TRBD1
v_call: TRBV7-9
j_call: TRBJ1-4
cdr3_nt: TGTGCCAGCAGCTCGACAGGGCGAACTAATGAAAAACTGTTTTTT
cdr3_aa: CASSSTGRTNEKLFF

clone_size: -
d_call: TRBD2
v_call: TRBV27
j_call: TRBJ2-3
cdr3_nt: TGTGCCAGCAGTGTTCGGACTAGCGGGGGTCCAGATACGCAGTATTTT
cdr3_aa: CASSVRTSGGPDTQYF

clone_size: -
d_call: -
v_call: TRBV5-1
j_call: TRBJ2-5
cdr3_nt: TGCGCCAGCAGCTTGGCTGTGTGGGAGACCCAGTACTTC
cdr3_aa: CASSLAVWETQYF

clone_size: once
d_call: -
v_call: TRBV7-8
j_call: TRBJ2-1
cdr3_nt: TGTGCCAGCAGCTTAGGAGTGACTGGATACAATGAGCAGTTCTTC
cdr3_aa: CASSLGVTGYNEQFF

clone_size: once
d_call: -
v_call: TRBV11-2
j_call: TRBJ1-4
cdr3_nt: TGTGCCAGCAGCCCAACTAATGAAAAACTGTTTTTT
cdr3_aa: CASSPTNEKLFF

clone_size: -
d_call: -
v_call: TRBV18
j_call: TRBJ1-2
cdr3_nt: TGTGCCGGCTCAATAGCCAGGGACTATGGCTACACCTTC
cdr3_aa: CAGSIARDYGYTF

clone_size: -
d_call: -
v_call: TRBV11-2
j_call: TRBJ1-6
cdr3_nt: TGTGCCAGCAGCTTGGGCACCACCCTCCACTTT
cdr3_aa: CASSLGTTLHF

clone_size: -
d_call: TRBD2
v_call: TRBV7-7
j_call: TRBJ2-3
cdr3_nt: TGTGCTAGCAGCCCCGGACTAGCGGGGGGGAGAGATACGCAGTATTTT
cdr3_aa: CASSPGLAGGRDTQYF

clone_size: -
d_call: -
v_call: TRBV14
j_call: TRBJ2-5
cdr3_nt: TGTGCCAGCAGCCTGAATAGACGGGGGCATGGGGAGACCCAGTACTTC
cdr3_aa: CASSLNRRGHGETQYF

clone_size: once
d_call: TRBD2
v_call: TRBV5-6
j_call: TRBJ2-1
cdr3_nt: TGTGCCAGCAGCGGTTTGACTAGCCCCTACAATGAGCAGTTCTTC
cdr3_aa: CASSGLTSPYNEQFF

clone_size: -
d_call: -
v_call: TRBV4-2
j_call: TRBJ1-5
cdr3_nt: TGTGCCAGCAGCCCAAGGGGTGACTATCTTCAGCCCCAGCATTTT
cdr3_aa: CASSPRGDYLQPQHF

clone_size: -
d_call: -
v_call: TRBV15
j_call: TRBJ1-4
cdr3_nt: TGTGCCACCAGTAAAAAGTACCCACTTGCAACTAATGAAAAACTGTTTTTT
cdr3_aa: CATSKKYPLATNEKLFF

clone_size: few
d_call: -
v_call: TRBV7-3
j_call: TRBJ1-6
cdr3_nt: TGTGCCAGCAGTTTAACAGGAAGGCCACCCCTCCACTTT
cdr3_aa: CASSLTGRPPLHF

clone_size: -
d_call: -
v_call: TRBV6-5
j_call: TRBJ1-5
cdr3_nt: TGTGCCAGCAGCCAACCGGTGGCAGCGAAACGGCCCCAGCATTTT
cdr3_aa: CASSQPVAAKRPQHF

clone_size: -
d_call: -
v_call: TRBV12-5
j_call: TRBJ2-7
cdr3_nt: TGTGCTGGGTATGACCAAAATAAACGGAACGAGCAGTACTTC
cdr3_aa: CAGYDQNKRNEQYF

clone_size: once
d_call: -
v_call: TRBV12-3/TRBV12-4
j_call: TRBJ1-2
cdr3_nt: TGTGCCAGCAGTTCGGACAGTGGGTATGGCTACACCTTC
cdr3_aa: CASSSDSGYGYTF

clone_size: -
d_call: -
v_call: TRBV30
j_call: TRBJ2-1
cdr3_nt: TGTGCCTGGAGTGTGCAGGATGAGCAGTTCTTC
cdr3_aa: CAWSVQDEQFF

clone_size: -
d_call: TRBD1
v_call: TRBV27
j_call: TRBJ1-4
cdr3_nt: TGTGCCAGCAGGACAGGGGGGATTGAAAAACTGTTTTTT
cdr3_aa: CASRTGGIEKLFF

clone_size: few
d_call: -
v_call: TRBV7-9
j_call: TRBJ1-6
cdr3_nt: TGTGCCAGCAGCTCTGAAAGCTCCTATAATTCACCCCTCCACTTT
cdr3_aa: CASSSESSYNSPLHF

clone_size: -
d_call: -
v_call: TRBV5-4
j_call: TRBJ2-2
cdr3_nt: TGTGCCAGCAGAAGAGGAGGGGTTGGCGGGGAGCTGTTTTTT
cdr3_aa: CASRRGGVGGELFF

clone_size: once
d_call: TRBD1
v_call: TRBV10-3
j_call: TRBJ2-3
cdr3_nt: TGTGCCATCAGTGAAATGACGACAGGGGGTGACACAGATACGCAGTATTTT
cdr3_aa: CAISEMTTGGDTDTQYF

clone_size: -
d_call: -
v_call: TRBV6-5
j_call: TRBJ1-3
cdr3_nt: TGTGCCAGCAGAACGGGACAAGGAAACACCATATATTTT
cdr3_aa: CASRTGQGNTIYF

clone_size: -
d_call: TRBD1
v_call: TRBV19
j_call: TRBJ1-1
cdr3_nt: TGTGCCAGTAGTATCGGGACAGGGTCTGGGAACACTGAAGCTTTCTTT
cdr3_aa: CASSIGTGSGNTEAFF

clone_size: -
d_call: -
v_call: TRBV19
j_call: TRBJ1-4
cdr3_nt: TGTGCCAGTAGTATAGTGTACCGGAATGAAAAACTGTTTTTT
cdr3_aa: CASSIVYRNEKLFF

clone_size: -
d_call: -
v_call: TRBV18
j_call: TRBJ2-1
cdr3_nt: TGTGCCAGCTCACCACCGGGGCCGGCGAATGAGCAGTTCTTC
cdr3_aa: CASSPPGPANEQFF

clone_size: -
d_call: TRBD2
v_call: TRBV27
j_call: TRBJ2-1
cdr3_nt: TGTGCCAGCAGTGGCGGACTAGCGGGGTGGAATGAGCAGTTCTTC
cdr3_aa: CASSGGLAGWNEQFF

clone_size: few
d_call: TRBD1
v_call: TRBV6-5
j_call: TRBJ2-7
cdr3_nt: TGTGCCAGCAGTTTCTCAGGGACAGGACGATACGAGCAGTACTTC
cdr3_aa: CASSFSGTGRYEQYF

clone_size: -
d_call: -
v_call: TRBV6-5
j_call: TRBJ1-2
cdr3_nt: TGTGCCACCATGCAGGCGCAGAGTCTCTATGGCTACACCTTC
cdr3_aa: CATMQAQSLYGYTF

clone_size: once
d_call: -
v_call: TRBV24-1
j_call: TRBJ2-7
cdr3_nt: TGTGCCACCAGTGATGAGGGTGCGATCGAGCAGTACTTC
cdr3_aa: CATSDEGAIEQYF

clone_size: -
d_call: TRBD1
v_call: TRBV6-5
j_call: TRBJ2-1
cdr3_nt: TGTGCCAGCAGGCCGGGACAGGGAGGCTACAATGAGCAGTTCTTC
cdr3_aa: CASRPGQGGYNEQFF